This T cell receptor beta chain was identified in a study of T cell repertoires in cytomegalovirus infection. This clonotype was counted a few times. What it binds is unknown. Using its own MiXCR run on the reads, TCRdb lists one record per CDR3 protein. In the table there are about 830,000 distinct CDR3 sequences, 30% to 35% of which are singletons. The source was cultured CD8+ T cells from PBMCs, collected from culture after CMV antigen stimulation. This TCR was recovered from a human donor in good health (CMV status not recorded). Some clones in this sample may be carry-over from other donors' samples.

The CDR3 coding sequence is TGTGCCAGCAGGAATGAGGCAGGCACTGAAGCTTTCTTT. This gives the protein CASRNEAGTEAFF. This rearrangement joins TRBV12-3 or TRBV12-4 to TRBJ1-1; unclear D gene. The V end lost 6 bases, the J end lost 4 bases, and 12 bases lay between the germline ends. The CDR3 is made up of 13 amino acids.